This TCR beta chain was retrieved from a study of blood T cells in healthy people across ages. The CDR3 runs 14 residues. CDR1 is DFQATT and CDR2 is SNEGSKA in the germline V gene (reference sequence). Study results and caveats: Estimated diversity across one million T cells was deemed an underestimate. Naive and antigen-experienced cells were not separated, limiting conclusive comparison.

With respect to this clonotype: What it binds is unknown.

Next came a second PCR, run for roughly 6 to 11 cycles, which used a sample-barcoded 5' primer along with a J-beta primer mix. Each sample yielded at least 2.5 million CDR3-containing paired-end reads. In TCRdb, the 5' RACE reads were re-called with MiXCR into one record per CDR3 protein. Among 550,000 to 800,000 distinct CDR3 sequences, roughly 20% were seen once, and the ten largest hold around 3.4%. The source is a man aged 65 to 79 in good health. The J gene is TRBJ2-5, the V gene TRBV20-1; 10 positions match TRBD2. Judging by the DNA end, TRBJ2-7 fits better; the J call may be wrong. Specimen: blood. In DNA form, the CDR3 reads TGCAGTGCTAGTAAACCTAGCGGGAGAACCGAGCAGTACTTC. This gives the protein CSASKPSGRTEQYF.